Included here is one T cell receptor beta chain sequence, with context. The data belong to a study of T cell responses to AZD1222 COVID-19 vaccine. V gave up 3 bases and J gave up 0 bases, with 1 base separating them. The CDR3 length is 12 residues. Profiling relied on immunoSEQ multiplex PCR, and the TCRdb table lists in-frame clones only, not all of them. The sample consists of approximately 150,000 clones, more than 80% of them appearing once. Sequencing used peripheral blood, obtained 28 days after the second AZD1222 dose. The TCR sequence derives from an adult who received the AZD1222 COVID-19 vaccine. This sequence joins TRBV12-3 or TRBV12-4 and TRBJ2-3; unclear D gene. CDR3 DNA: TGTGCCAGCAGTTTTAGCACAGATACGCAGTATTTT. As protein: CASSFSTDTQYF.